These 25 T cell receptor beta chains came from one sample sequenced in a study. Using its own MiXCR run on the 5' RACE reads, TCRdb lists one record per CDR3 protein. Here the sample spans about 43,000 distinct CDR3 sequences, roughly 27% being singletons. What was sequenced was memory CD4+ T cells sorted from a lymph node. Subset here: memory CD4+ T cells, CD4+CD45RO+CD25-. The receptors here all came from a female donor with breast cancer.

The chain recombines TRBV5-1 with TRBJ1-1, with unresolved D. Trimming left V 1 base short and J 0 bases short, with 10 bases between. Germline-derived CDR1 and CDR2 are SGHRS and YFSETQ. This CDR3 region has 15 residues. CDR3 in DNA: TGCGCCAGCAGCTTGTCGGCGGGGTTGAACACTGAAGCTTTCTTT. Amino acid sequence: CASSLSAGLNTEAFF.

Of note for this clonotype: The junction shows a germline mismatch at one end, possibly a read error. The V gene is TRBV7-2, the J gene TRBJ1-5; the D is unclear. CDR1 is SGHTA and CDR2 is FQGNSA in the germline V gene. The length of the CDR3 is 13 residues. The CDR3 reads CASSLVSGQPQHF. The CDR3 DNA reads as TGTGCCAGTAGCTTAGTCTCCGGTCAGCCCCAGCATTTT.

The CDR3 is CASRPDSSYEQYF. In DNA, the CDR3 is TGTGCCAGCAGACCCGACAGCTCCTACGAGCAGTACTTC. J is TRBJ2-7 and V is TRBV11-2; tentative D call: TRBD1 (5 bases). This CDR3 contains 13 residues. The germline V gene has CDR1 SGHAT and CDR2 FQNNGV. Trimming took off 6 bases at V and 0 bases at J, with 9 bases between the two ends.

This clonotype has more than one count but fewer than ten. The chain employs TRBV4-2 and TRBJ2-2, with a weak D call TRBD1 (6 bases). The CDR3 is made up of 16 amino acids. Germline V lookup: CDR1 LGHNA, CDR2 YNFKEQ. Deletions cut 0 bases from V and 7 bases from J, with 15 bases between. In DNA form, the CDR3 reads TGTGCCAGCAGCCAAGAGATCACAGGGTGGGACGGGGAGCTGTTTTTT. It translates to CASSQEITGWDGELFF.

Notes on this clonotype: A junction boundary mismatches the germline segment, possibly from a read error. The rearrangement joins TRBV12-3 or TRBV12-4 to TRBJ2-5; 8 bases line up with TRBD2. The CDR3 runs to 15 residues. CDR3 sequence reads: CAGSSLGLGEETQYF. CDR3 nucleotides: TGTGCCGGCAGTTCTTTGGGACTAGGCGAAGAGACCCAGTACTTC.

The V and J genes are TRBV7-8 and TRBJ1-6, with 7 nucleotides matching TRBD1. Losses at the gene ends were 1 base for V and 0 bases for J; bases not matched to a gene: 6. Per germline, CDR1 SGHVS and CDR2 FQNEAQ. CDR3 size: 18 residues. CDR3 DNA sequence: TGTGCCAGCAGCTTAGTTGGGACAGAGAGCTCCTATAATTCACCCCTCCACTTT. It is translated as CASSLVGTESSYNSPLHF.

The CDR3 DNA reads TGCGCCGGCAACCGACTCCCGGGACAGGGGGCTCACAATGAGCAGTTCTTC. It is translated as CAGNRLPGQGAHNEQFF. The genes are TRBV5-1 and TRBJ2-1, with 12 bases matching TRBD1. V dropped 10 bases and J dropped 5; count of bases not matched to a gene: 16. Germline V gene sequence: CDR1 SGHRS, CDR2 YFSETQ. The CDR3 spans 17 residues.

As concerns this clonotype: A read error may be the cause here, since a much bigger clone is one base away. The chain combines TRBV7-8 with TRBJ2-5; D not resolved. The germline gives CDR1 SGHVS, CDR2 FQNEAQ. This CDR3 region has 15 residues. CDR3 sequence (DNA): TGTGCCAGCAGCCTGAGATGGACGGTACAAGGGACCCAGTACTTC. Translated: CASSLRWTVQGTQYF. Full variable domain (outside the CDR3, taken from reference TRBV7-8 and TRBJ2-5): GAGVSQSPRYKVAKRGQDVALRCDPISGHVSLFWYQQALGQGPEFLTYFQNEAQLDKSGLPSDRFFAERPEGSVSTLKIQRTQQEDSAVYLCASSLRWTVQGTQYFGPGTRLLVL.

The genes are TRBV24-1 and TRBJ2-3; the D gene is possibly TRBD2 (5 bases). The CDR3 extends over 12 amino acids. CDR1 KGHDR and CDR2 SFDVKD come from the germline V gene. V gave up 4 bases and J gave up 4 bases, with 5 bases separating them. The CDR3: CATSEEADTQYF. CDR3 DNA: TGTGCCACCAGTGAGGAGGCAGATACGCAGTATTTT.

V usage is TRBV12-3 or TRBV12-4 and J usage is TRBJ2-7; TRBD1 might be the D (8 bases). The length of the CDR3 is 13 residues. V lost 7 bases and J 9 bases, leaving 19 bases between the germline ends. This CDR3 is CASTIATGEGQYF. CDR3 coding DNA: TGTGCCAGCACTATCGCGACAGGGGAGGGGCAGTACTTC.

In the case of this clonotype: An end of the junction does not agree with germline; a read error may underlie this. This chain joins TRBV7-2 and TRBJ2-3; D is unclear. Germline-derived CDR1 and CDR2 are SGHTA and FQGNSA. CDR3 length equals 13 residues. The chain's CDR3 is CASSLILTDTRYF. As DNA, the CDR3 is TGTGCCAGCAGCCTTATCCTCACAGATACGCGGTATTTT.

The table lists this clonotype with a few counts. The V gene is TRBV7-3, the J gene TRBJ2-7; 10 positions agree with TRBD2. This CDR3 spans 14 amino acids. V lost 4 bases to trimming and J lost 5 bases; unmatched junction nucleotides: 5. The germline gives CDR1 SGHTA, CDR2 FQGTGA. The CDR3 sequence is CASSSSGGRDEQYF. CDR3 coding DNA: TGTGCCAGCAGCTCTAGCGGGGGTAGGGACGAGCAGTACTTC.

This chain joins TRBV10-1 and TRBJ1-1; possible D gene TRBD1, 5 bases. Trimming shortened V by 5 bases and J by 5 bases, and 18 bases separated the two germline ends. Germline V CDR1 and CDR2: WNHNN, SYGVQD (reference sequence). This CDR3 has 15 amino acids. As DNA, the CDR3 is TGCGCCAGCAGTCCCGGACGGAGGGGATTGACTGAAGCTTTCTTT. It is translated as CASSPGRRGLTEAFF.

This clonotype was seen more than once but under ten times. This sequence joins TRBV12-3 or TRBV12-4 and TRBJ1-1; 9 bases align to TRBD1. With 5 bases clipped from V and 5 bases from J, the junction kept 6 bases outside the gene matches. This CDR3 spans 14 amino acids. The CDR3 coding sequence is TGTGCCAGCAGTCAAGACAGGGGGTATACTGAAGCTTTCTTT. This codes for CASSQDRGYTEAFF.

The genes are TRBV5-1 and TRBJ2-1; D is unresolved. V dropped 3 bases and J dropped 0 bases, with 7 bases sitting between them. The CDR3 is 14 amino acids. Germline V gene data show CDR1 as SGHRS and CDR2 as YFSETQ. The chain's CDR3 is CASSYPSSYNEQFF. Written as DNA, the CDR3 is TGCGCCAGCAGCTACCCTAGCTCCTACAATGAGCAGTTCTTC.

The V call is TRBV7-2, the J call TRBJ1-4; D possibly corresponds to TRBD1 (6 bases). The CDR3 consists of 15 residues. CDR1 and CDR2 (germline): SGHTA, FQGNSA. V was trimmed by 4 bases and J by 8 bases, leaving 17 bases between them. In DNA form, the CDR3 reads TGTGCCAGCAGCTACCAGACAGGCCTGGTAGAAAAACTGTTTTTT. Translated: CASSYQTGLVEKLFF.

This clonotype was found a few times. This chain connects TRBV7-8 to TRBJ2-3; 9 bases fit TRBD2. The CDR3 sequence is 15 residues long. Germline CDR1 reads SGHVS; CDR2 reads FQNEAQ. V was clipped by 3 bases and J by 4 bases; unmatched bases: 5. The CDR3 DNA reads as TGTGCCAGCAGCTTTGCGGGAGGGAAGTCAGATACGCAGTATTTT. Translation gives CASSFAGGKSDTQYF.

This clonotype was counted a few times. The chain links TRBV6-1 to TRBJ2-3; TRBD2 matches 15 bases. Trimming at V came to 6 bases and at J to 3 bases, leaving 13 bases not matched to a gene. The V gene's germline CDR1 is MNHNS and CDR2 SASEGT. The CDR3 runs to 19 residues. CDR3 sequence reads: CASSPRGLAGGRKTDTQYF. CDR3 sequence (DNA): TGTGCCAGCAGCCCAAGGGGACTAGCGGGGGGTCGGAAGACAGATACGCAGTATTTT.

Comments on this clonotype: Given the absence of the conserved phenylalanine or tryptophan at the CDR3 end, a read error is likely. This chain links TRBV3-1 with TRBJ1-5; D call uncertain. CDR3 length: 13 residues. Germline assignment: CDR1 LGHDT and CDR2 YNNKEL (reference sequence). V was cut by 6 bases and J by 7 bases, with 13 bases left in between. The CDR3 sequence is CASSNGLVQPQHS. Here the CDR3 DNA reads TGTGCCAGCAGTAACGGTTTGGTCCAGCCCCAGCATTCT.

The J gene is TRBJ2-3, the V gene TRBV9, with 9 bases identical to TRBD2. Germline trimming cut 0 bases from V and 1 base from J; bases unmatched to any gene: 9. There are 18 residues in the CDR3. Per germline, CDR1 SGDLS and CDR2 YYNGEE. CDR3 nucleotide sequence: TGTGCCAGCAGCGTAGAAGCTCAGGCTAGCGGGGGCACAGATACGCAGTATTTT. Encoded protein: CASSVEAQASGGTDTQYF.

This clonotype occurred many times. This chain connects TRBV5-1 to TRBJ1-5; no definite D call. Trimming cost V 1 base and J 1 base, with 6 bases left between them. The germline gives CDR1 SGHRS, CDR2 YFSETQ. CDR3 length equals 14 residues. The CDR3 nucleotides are TGCGCCAGCAGCTTGTCGGGGAGCAATCAGCCCCAGCATTTT. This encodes CASSLSGSNQPQHF.

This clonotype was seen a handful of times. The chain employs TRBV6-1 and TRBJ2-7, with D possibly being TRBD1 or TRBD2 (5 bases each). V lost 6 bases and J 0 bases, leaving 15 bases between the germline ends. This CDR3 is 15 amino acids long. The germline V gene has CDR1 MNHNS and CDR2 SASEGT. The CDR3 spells CASSDRDDTSYEQYF. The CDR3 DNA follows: TGTGCCAGCAGCGATCGGGACGACACCTCCTACGAGCAGTACTTC.

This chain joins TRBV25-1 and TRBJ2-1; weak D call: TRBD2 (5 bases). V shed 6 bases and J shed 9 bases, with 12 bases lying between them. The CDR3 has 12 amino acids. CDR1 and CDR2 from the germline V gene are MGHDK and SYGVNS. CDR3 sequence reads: CASRREGAEQFF. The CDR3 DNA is TGTGCCAGCAGGAGAGAGGGCGCTGAGCAGTTCTTC. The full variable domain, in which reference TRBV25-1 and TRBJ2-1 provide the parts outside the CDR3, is EADIYQTPRYLVIGTGKKITLECSQTMGHDKMYWYQQDPGMELHLIHYSYGVNSTEKGDLSSESTVSRIRTEHFPLTLESARPSHTSQYLCASRREGAEQFFGPGTRLTVL.

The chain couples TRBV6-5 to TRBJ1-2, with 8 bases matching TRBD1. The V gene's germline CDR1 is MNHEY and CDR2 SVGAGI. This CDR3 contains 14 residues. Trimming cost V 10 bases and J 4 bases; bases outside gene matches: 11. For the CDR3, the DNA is TGTGCCACCTTCAAGACCGGGACAGGCTATGGCTACACCTTC. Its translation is CATFKTGTGYGYTF.

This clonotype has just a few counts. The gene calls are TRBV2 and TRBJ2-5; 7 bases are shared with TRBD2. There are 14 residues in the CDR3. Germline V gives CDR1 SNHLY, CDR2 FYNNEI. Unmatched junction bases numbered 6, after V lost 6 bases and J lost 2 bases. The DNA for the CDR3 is TGTGCCAGCAGGTGGGCGGGGGATCAAGAGACCCAGTACTTC. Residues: CASRWAGDQETQYF.